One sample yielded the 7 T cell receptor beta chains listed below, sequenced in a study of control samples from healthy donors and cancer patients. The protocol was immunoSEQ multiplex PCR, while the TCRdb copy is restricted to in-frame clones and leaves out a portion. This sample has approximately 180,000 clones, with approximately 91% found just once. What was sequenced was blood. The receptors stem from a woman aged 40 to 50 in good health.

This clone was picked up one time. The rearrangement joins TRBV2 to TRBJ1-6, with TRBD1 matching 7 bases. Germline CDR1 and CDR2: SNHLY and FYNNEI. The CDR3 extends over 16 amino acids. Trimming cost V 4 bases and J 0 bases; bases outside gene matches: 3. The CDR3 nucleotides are TGTGCCAGCAGTGGGACAGGTAGCTCCTATAATTCACCCCTCCACTTT. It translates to CASSGTGSSYNSPLHF.

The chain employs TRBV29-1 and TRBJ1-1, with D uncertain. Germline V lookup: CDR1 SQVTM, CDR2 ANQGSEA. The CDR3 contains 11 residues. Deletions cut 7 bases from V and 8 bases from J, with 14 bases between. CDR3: CSGTLMGEAFF. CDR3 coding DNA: TGCAGCGGTACGTTAATGGGAGAAGCTTTCTTT.

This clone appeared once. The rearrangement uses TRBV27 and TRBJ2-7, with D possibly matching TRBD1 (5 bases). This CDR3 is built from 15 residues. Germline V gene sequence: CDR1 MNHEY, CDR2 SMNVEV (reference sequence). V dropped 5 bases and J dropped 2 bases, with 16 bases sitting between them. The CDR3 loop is CASSGAPGVTYEQYF. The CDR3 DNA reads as TGTGCCAGCAGTGGGGCCCCAGGAGTCACCTACGAGCAGTACTTC.

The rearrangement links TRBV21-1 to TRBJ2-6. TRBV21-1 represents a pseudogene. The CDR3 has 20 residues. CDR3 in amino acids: CASSTGGLQGPDLCANVLTF. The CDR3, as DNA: TGTGCCAGCAGCACCGGGGGCCTCCAAGGCCCCGATCTTTGTGCCAACGTCCTGACTTTC.

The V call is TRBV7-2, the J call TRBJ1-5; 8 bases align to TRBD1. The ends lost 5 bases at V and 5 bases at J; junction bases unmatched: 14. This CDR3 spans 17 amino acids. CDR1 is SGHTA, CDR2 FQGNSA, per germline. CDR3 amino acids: CASSRRYGTGLDQPQHF. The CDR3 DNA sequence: TGTGCCAGCAGCAGAAGATATGGGACAGGCCTCGATCAGCCCCAGCATTTT.

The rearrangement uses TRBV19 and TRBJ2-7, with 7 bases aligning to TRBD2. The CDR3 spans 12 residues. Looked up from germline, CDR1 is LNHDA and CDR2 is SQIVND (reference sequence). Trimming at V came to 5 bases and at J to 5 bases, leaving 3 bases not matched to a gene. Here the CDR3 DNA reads TGTGCCAGTAGTCTTGGGGGGGACGAGCAGTACTTC. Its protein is CASSLGGDEQYF.

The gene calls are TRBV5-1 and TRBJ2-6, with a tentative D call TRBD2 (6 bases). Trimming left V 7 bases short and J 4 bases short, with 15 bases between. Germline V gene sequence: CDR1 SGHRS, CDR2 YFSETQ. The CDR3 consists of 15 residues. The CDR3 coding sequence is TGCGCCAGCTCCCCCGGGGGAACCGGGGCCAACGTCCTGACTTTC. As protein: CASSPGGTGANVLTF.